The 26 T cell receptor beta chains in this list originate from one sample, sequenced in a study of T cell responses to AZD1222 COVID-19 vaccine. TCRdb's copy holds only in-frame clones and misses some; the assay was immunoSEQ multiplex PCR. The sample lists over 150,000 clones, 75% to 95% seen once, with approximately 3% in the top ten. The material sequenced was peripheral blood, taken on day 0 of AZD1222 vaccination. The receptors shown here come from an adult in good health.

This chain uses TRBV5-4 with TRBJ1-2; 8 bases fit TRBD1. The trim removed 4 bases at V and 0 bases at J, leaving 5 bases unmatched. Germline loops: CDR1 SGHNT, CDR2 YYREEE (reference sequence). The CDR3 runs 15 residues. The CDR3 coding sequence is TGTGCCAGCAGCCGACGGGACAGGCCTAACTATGGCTACACCTTC. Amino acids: CASSRRDRPNYGYTF.

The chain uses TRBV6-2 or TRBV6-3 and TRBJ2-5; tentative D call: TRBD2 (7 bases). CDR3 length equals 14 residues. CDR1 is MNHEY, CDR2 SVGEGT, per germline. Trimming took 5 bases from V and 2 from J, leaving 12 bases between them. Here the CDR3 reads CASSRGGEQETQYF. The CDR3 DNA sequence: TGTGCCAGCAGTAGGGGGGGGGAGCAAGAGACCCAGTACTTC.

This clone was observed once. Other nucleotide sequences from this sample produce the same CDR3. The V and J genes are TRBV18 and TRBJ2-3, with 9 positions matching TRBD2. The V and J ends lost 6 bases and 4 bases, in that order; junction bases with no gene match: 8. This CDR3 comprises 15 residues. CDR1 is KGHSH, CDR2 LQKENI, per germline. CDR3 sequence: CASSATSGVSDTQYF. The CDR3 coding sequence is TGTGCCAGCTCCGCGACTAGCGGAGTCTCAGATACGCAGTATTTT.

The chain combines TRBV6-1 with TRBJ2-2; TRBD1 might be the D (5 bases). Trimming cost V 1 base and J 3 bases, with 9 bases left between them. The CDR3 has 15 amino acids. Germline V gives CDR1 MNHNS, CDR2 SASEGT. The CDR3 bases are TGTGCCAGCAGTGAAGAAGGGGTATACACCGGGGAGCTGTTTTTT. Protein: CASSEEGVYTGELFF.

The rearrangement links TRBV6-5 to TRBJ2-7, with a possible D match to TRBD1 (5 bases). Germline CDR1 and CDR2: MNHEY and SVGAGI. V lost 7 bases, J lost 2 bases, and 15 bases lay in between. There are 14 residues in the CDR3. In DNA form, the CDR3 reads TGTGCCAGCACGACAGCCCCAACTGCCTACGAGCAGTACTTC. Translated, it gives CASTTAPTAYEQYF.

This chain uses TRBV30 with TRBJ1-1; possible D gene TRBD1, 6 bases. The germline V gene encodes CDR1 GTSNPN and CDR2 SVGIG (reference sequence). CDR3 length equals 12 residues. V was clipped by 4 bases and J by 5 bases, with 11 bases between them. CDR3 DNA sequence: TGTGCCTGGATGGGAAGGGGGACTGAAGCTTTCTTT. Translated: CAWMGRGTEAFF.

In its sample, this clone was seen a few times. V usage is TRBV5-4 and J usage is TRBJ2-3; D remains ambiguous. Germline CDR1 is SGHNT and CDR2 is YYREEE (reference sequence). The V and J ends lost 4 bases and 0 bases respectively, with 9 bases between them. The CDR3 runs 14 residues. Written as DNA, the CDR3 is TGTGCCAGCAGCACGCCCGGGAGCACAGATACGCAGTATTTT. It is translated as CASSTPGSTDTQYF.

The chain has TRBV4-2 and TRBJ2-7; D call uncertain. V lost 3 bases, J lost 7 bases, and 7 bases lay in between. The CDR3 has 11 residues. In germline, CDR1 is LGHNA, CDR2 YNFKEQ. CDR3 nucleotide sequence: TGTGCCAGCAGCCAGATGGATGAGCAGTACTTC. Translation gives CASSQMDEQYF.

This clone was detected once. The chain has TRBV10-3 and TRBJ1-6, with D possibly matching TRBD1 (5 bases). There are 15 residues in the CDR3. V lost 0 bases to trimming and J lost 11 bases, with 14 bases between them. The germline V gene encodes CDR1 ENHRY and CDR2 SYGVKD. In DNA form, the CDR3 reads TGTGCCATCAGTGAGTCAGGCAGGGTAGGAGCACCCCTCCACTTT. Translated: CAISESGRVGAPLHF.

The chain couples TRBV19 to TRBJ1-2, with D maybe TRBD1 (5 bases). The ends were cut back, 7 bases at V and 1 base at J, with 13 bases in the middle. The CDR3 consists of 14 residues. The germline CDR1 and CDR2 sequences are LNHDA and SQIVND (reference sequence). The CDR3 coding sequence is TGTGCCAGTACTAGAGGGGCTAATAACTATGGCTACACCTTC. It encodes CASTRGANNYGYTF.

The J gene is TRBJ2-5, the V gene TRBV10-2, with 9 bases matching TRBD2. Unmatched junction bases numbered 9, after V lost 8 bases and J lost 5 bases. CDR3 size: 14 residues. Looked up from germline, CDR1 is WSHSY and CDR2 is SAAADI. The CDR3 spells CASGTAGGRETQYF. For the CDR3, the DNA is TGCGCCAGCGGGACAGCGGGGGGCCGTGAGACCCAGTACTTC.

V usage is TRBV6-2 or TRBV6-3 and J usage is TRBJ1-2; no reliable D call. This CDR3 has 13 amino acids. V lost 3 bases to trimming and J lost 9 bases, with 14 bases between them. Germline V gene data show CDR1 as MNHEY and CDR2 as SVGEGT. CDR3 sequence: CASSYLGRASYTF. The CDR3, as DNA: TGTGCCAGCAGTTATCTCGGTAGGGCAAGCTACACCTTC.

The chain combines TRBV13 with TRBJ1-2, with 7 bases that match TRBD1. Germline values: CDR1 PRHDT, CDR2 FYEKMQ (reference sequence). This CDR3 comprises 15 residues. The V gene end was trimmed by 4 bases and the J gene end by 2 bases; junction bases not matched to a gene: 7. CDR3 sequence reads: CASSSRQGKNYGYTF. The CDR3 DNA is TGTGCCAGCAGCTCAAGACAGGGTAAAAACTATGGCTACACCTTC.

The CDR3 reads CASRGTDTANYGYTF. CDR3 nucleotides: TGTGCCAGCAGGGGTACGGACACAGCTAACTATGGCTACACCTTC. J is TRBJ1-2 and V is TRBV6-4, with a weak D call TRBD1 (5 bases). This CDR3 is built from 15 residues. V lost 6 bases to trimming and J lost 0 bases, with 14 bases between them. Germline loops: CDR1 MRHNA, CDR2 SNTAGT.

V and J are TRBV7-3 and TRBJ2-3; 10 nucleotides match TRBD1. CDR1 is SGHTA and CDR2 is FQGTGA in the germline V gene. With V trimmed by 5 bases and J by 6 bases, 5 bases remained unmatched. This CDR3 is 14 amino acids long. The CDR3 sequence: CASSTDRGKDTQYF. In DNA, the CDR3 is TGTGCCAGCAGCACGGACAGGGGGAAGGATACGCAGTATTTT.

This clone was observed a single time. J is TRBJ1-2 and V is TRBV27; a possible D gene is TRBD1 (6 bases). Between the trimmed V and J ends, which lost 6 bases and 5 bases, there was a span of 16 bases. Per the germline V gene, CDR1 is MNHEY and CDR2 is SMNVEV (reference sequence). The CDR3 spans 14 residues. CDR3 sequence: CASSQGPTSYGYTF. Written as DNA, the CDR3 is TGTGCCAGCAGCCAGGGGCCGACCTCGTATGGCTACACCTTC.

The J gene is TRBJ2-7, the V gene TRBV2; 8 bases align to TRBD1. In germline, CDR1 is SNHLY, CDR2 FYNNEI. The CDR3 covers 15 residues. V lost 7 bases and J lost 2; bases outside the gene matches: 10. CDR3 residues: CASTRSRGQAYEQYF. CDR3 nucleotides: TGTGCCAGCACCCGATCGAGGGGACAGGCCTACGAGCAGTACTTC.

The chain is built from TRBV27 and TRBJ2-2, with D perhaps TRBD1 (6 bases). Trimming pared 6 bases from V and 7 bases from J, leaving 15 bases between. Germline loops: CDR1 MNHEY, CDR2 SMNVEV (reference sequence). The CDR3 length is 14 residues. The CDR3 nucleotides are TGTGCCAGCAGCCCCCTGGGGGCGGGCGGGGAGCTGTTTTTT. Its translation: CASSPLGAGGELFF.

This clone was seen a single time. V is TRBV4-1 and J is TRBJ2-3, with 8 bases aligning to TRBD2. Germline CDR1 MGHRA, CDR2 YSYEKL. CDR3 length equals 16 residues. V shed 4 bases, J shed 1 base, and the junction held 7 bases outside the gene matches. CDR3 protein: CASSPMGRGGTDTQYF. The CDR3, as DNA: TGCGCCAGCAGCCCCATGGGGCGGGGGGGCACAGATACGCAGTATTTT.

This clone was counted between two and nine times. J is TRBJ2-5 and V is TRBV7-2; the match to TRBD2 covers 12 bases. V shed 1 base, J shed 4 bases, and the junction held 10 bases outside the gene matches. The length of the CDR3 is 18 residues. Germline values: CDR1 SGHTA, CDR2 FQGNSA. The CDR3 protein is CASSLVGLAGGIGETQYF. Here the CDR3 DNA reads TGTGCCAGCAGCTTAGTTGGGCTAGCGGGGGGGATCGGAGAGACCCAGTACTTC.

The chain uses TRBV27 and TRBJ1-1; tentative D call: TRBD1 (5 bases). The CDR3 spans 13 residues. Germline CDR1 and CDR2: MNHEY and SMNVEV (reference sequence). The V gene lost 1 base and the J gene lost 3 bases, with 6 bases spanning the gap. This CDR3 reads CASSLLGDTEAFF. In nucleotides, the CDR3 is TGTGCCAGCAGTTTATTAGGGGACACTGAAGCTTTCTTT.

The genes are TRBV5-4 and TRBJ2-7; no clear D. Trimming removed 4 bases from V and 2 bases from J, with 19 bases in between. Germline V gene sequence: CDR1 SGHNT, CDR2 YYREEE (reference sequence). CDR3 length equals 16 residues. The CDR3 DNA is TGTGCCAGCAGCCAGGAGCCCCTTGGGGTTACCTACGAGCAGTACTTC. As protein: CASSQEPLGVTYEQYF.

As DNA, the CDR3 is TGTGCCTGGAGGGGGGAGGATCAGCCCCAGCATTTT. Protein: CAWRGEDQPQHF. The chain is built from TRBV30 and TRBJ1-5; TRBD1 is a possible D gene (5 bases). The germline V gene has CDR1 GTSNPN and CDR2 SVGIG (reference sequence). The V end was cut by 3 bases, the J end by 5 bases, with 8 bases between. There are 12 residues in the CDR3.

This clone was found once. This chain's CDR3 is CASSQDLSPLHF. In DNA, the CDR3 is TGTGCCAGCAGCCAAGATCTTTCACCCCTCCACTTT. This chain uses TRBV14 with TRBJ1-6; D remains unclear. CDR1 and CDR2 from the germline V gene are SGHDN and FVKESK. Trimming stripped 0 bases from V and 9 bases from J, with 3 bases between. This CDR3 region has 12 residues.

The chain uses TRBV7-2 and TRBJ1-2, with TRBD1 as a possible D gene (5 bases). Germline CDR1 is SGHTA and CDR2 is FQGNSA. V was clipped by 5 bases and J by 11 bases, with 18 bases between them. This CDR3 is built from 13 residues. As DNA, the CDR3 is TGTGCCAGCAGCCCCCCGGGGACGGTCCATTACACCTTC. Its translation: CASSPPGTVHYTF.

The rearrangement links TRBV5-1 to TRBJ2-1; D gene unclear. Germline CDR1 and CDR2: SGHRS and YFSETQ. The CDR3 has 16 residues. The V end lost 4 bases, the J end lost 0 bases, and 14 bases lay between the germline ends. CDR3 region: CASSMTTANSYNEQFF. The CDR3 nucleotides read TGCGCCAGCAGCATGACCACAGCGAACTCCTACAATGAGCAGTTCTTC.